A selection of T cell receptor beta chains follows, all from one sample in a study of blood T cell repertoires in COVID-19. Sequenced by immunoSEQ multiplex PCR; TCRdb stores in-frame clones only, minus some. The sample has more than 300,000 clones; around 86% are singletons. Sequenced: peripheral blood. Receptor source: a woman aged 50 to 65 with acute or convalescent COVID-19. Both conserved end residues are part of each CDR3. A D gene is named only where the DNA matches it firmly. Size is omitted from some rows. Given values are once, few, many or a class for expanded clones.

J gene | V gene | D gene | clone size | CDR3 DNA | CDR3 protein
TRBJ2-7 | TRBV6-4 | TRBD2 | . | TGTGCCAGCAGTCCTAGCGGAGCGGCGGTAGAGCAGTACTTC | CASSPSGAAVEQYF
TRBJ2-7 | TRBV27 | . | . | TGTGCCAGCAGTACGCCGGGGACCTACGAGCAGTACTTC | CASSTPGTYEQYF
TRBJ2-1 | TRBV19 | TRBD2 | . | TGTGCCAGTAGCCCAGGACTAGCGGGAGGGTACAATGAGCAGTTCTTC | CASSPGLAGGYNEQFF
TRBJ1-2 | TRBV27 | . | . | TGTGCCAGCAACCCCCATCGGGGAGCACAGGGCGGGCATGGCTACACCTTC | CASNPHRGAQGGHGYTF
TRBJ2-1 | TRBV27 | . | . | TGTGCCAGCAGTTTCTGGGGCCCAGACAATGAGCAGTTCTTC | CASSFWGPDNEQFF
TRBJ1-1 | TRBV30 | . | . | TGTGCCTGGAGTCTCGAGATAAACACTGAAGCTTTCTTT | CAWSLEINTEAFF
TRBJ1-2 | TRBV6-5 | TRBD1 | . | TGTGCCAGCGAGGGGGCTTTGGGCTACACCTTC | CASEGALGYTF
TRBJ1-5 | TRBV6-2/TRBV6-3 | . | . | TGTGCCAGCAGTTACTCGAGTCAGCCCCAGCATTTT | CASSYSSQPQHF
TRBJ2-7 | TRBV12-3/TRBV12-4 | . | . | TGTGCCAGCAGTTTTTTGCGTGCGGGGGAGCAGTACTTC | CASSFLRAGEQYF
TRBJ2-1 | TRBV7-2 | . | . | TGTGCCAGCAGCTTAGCTGGAGGACAGCGCTACAATGAGCAGTTCTTC | CASSLAGGQRYNEQFF
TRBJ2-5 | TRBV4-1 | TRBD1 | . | TGCGCCAGCAGCCAAATCCGGGACAGAGAAACCCAGTACTTC | CASSQIRDRETQYF
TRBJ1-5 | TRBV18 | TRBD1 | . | TGTGCCAGCTCACAACGGACAGGGACAGATCAGCCCCAGCATTTT | CASSQRTGTDQPQHF
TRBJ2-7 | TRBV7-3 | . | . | TGTGCCAGCAGCTTAACAGAGGGCTACGAGCAGTACTTC | CASSLTEGYEQYF
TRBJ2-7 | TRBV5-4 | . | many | TGTGCCAGCAGCTTGGAGAGACAACCCTACGAGCAGTACTTC | CASSLERQPYEQYF
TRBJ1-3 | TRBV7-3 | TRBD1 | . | TGTGCCAGCAGCTTGGGGACAGGCTCTGGAAACACCATATATTTT | CASSLGTGSGNTIYF
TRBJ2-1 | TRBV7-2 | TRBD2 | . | TGTGCCAGCAGTTTAGCGGGAGCGTCCTACAATGAGCAGTTCTTC | CASSLAGASYNEQFF
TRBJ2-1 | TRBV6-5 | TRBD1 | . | TGTGCCAGCAGTAGCGCCGGACAGGGGTACAATGAGCAGTTCTTC | CASSSAGQGYNEQFF
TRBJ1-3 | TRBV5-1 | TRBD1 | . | TGCGCCAGCAGCTTGGTACCGTGGACAGGAACTGGAAACACCATATATTTT | CASSLVPWTGTGNTIYF
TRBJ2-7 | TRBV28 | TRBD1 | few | TGTGCCAGCAGTCGAGGGACAGGGTCGTCCTACGAGCAGTACTTC | CASSRGTGSSYEQYF
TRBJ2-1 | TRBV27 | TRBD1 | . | TGTGCCAGCAGTGCTCGGGACAGTACCTACTCCTACAATGAGCAGTTCTTC | CASSARDSTYSYNEQFF
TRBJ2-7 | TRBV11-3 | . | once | TGTGCCAGCAGCTTGAGCCGAACCTCCTACGAGCAGTACTTC | CASSLSRTSYEQYF
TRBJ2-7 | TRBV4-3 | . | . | TGCGCCAGCAGCCAAGATAATTACGAGCAGTACTTC | CASSQDNYEQYF
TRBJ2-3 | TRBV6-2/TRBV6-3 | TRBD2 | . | TGTGCCAGCAGTTACGGACGGACTAGCGGGACAGTTGATACGCAGTATTTT | CASSYGRTSGTVDTQYF
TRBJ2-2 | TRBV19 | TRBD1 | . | TGTGCCAGTAGTCTAGGACAGGGGGGAGCCGGGGAGCTGTTTTTT | CASSLGQGGAGELFF
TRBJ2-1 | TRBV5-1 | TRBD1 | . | TGCGCCAGCAGCTGGGACAGGGGGAATGAGCAGTTCTTC | CASSWDRGNEQFF
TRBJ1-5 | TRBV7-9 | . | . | TGTGCCAGCAGCCCGACAGCTAGCAATCAGCCCCAGCATTTT | CASSPTASNQPQHF
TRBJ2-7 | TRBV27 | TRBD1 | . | TGTGCCAGCAGGTCGGACAGGGGGGGTATTGAGCAGTACTTC | CASRSDRGGIEQYF
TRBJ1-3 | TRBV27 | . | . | TGTGCCAGCAGTTTATCTTTAAGGGGCCCCGGAAACACCATATATTTT | CASSLSLRGPGNTIYF
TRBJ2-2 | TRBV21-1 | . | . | TGTGCCAGCAGCACGCATCCTAGCGGGGGAGTATTGACGAACACCGGGGAGCTGTTTTTT | CASSTHPSGGVLTNTGELFF
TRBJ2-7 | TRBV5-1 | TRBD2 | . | TGCGCCAGCAGCGGCCCGGGGGGGGTCGAGCAGTACTTC | CASSGPGGVEQYF
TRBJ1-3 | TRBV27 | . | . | TGTGCCAGCAGTTCTCGGGTTCTTGGAAACACCATATATTTT | CASSSRVLGNTIYF
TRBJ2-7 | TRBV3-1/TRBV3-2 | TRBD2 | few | TGTGCCAGCAGCCAAGGGGGACTAGCGGGAGGGCCCTACGAGCAGTACTTC | CASSQGGLAGGPYEQYF
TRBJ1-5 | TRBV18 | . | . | TGTGCCAGCTCACCAAGGGGGATACCTATTGGCAATCAGCCCCAGCATTTT | CASSPRGIPIGNQPQHF
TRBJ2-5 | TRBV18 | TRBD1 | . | TGTGCCAGCTCATCAGAAACCGGGACAGGGGAAGAGACCCAGTACTTC | CASSSETGTGEETQYF